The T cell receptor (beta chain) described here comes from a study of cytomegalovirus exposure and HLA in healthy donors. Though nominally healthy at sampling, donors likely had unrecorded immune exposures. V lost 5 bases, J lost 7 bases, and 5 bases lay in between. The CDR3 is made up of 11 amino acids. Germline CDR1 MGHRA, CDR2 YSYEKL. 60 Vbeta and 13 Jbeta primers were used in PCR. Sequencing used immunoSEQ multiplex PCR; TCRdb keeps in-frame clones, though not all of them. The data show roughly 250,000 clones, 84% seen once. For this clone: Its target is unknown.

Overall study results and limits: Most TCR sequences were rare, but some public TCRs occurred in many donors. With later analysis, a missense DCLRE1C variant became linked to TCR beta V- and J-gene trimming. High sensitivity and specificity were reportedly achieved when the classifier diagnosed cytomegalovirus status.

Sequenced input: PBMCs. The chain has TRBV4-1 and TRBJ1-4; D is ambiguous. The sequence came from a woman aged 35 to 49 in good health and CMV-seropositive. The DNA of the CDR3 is TGCGCCAGCAGCTTCGGTGAAAAACTGTTTTTT. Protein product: CASSFGEKLFF.